The 17 T cell receptor beta chains in this list originate from one sample, sequenced in a study of T cell responses to AZD1222 COVID-19 vaccine. Produced via immunoSEQ multiplex PCR; TCRdb's table is partial and in-frame only. The repertoire holds 130,000 to 150,000 clones, with approximately 92% as singletons. Source: peripheral blood, taken on day 0 of AZD1222 vaccination. Receptors were obtained from an adult in good health.

This chain joins TRBV6-6 and TRBJ1-5, with TRBD1 identical over 9 bases. Trimming took 8 bases from V and 4 from J; bases not matched to a gene: 6. Germline lookup yields CDR1 MNHNY and CDR2 SVGAGI (reference sequence). This CDR3 region has 14 residues. In DNA, the CDR3 is TGTGCCAGCGCTTGGACAGGGGAAAATCAGCCCCAGCATTTT. As protein: CASAWTGENQPQHF.

The V gene is TRBV18, the J gene TRBJ2-1; 7 positions agree with TRBD2. V shed 9 bases and J 5 bases; nucleotides not matched to a gene: 7. The CDR3 has 13 residues. Germline V CDR1 and CDR2: KGHSH, LQKENI. The CDR3 region is CASERDVNNEQFF. The CDR3 DNA reads as TGTGCCAGTGAGCGGGATGTAAACAATGAGCAGTTCTTC. The complete variable domain, with remaining parts taken from reference TRBV18 and TRBJ2-1, reads NAGVMQNPRHLVRRRGQEARLRCSPMKGHSHVYWYRQLPEEGLKFMVYLQKENIIDESGMPKERFSAEFPKEGPSILRIQQVVRGDSAAYFCASERDVNNEQFFGPGTRLTVL.

The chain combines TRBV28 with TRBJ1-5, with D tentatively TRBD1 (6 bases). In germline, CDR1 is MDHEN, CDR2 SYDVKM. Trimming took 6 bases from V and 6 from J, leaving 9 bases between them. The CDR3 covers 12 residues. In DNA, the CDR3 is TGTGCCAGCAGAACAGGGCCTCAGCCCCAGCATTTT. It specifies CASRTGPQPQHF.

The chain couples TRBV15 to TRBJ2-3; D is unresolved. Trimming removed 1 base at V and 10 bases at J, with 18 bases between. The germline V gene encodes CDR1 LNHNV and CDR2 YYDKDF (reference sequence). This CDR3 is built from 15 residues. CDR3 nucleotides: TGTGCCACCAGCAGAGTGGACGAAAGGTGGGTCTCGCAGTATTTT. Protein: CATSRVDERWVSQYF. Looking up the rest from reference TRBV15 and TRBJ2-3 gives the full variable domain: DAMVIQNPRYQVTQFGKPVTLSCSQTLNHNVMYWYQQKSSQAPKLLFHYYDKDFNNEADTPDNFQSRRPNTSFCFLDIRSPGLGDTAMYLCATSRVDERWVSQYFGPGTRLTVL.

CDR3 nucleotide sequence: TGTGCCAGCAGCCTCCTAAAAGGGAGGGGACAGGGGGCAGAGGAGGCTTTCTTT. Protein sequence: CASSLLKGRGQGAEEAFF. This chain joins TRBV3-1 (or the pseudogene TRBV3-2) and TRBJ1-1; 12 bases are shared with TRBD1. The V gene end was trimmed by 4 bases and the J gene end by 11 bases; junction bases not matched to a gene: 20. The length of the CDR3 is 18 residues. The germline gives CDR1 LGHDT, CDR2 YNNKEL (reference sequence).

The V and J genes are TRBV5-6 and TRBJ1-1, with D possibly being TRBD1 (6 bases). V shed 3 bases and J shed 1 base, with 16 bases lying between them. CDR1 and CDR2 from the germline V gene are SGHDT and YYEEEE. The CDR3 totals 16 residues. CDR3 nucleotide sequence: TGTGCCAGCAGCTGGACCTACAGGGTATCGAACACTGAAGCTTTCTTT. Translated: CASSWTYRVSNTEAFF.

The rearrangement links TRBV29-1 to TRBJ2-7; 8 bases fit TRBD1. Germline V gene sequence: CDR1 SQVTM, CDR2 ANQGSEA. This CDR3 has 14 residues. V gave up 4 bases and J gave up 6 bases; unmatched junction bases: 11. The CDR3 nucleotides are TGCAGCGTTGGGAGGAGACAGGGGATCCGCGAGCAGTACTTC. Encoded protein: CSVGRRQGIREQYF.

This clone came up once. V usage is TRBV5-1 and J usage is TRBJ2-1, with D perhaps matching TRBD1 (6 bases). The CDR3 loop spans 16 amino acids. Trimming shortened V by 4 bases and J by 4 bases, and 18 bases separated the two germline ends. The germline CDR1 and CDR2 sequences are SGHRS and YFSETQ. The CDR3 loop reads CASSLLSDSRYNEQFF. The CDR3 nucleotides are TGCGCCAGCAGCCTTTTATCGGACAGTCGATACAATGAGCAGTTCTTC.

The V and J genes are TRBV28 and TRBJ2-5; TRBD1 aligns across 7 bases. Germline loops: CDR1 MDHEN, CDR2 SYDVKM. This CDR3 contains 15 residues. Losses at the gene ends were 3 bases for V and 5 bases for J; bases not matched to a gene: 9. The CDR3 reads CASSFPPTGKETQYF. The CDR3 nucleotides read TGTGCCAGCAGTTTCCCCCCGACAGGGAAGGAGACCCAGTACTTC. The full variable domain, its missing parts supplied by reference TRBV28 and TRBJ2-5, is DVKVTQSSRYLVKRTGEKVFLECVQDMDHENMFWYRQDPGLGLRLIYFSYDVKMKEKGDIPEGYSVSREKKERFSLILESASTNQTSMYLCASSFPPTGKETQYFGPGTRLLVL.

This clone occurred a few times. The V call is TRBV6-4, the J call TRBJ1-3; no clear D. Germline V lookup: CDR1 MRHNA, CDR2 SNTAGT. Trimming removed 0 bases at V and 1 base at J, with 7 bases between. The CDR3 extends over 15 amino acids. The CDR3: CASSDSFGSGNTIYF. For the CDR3, the DNA is TGTGCCAGCAGTGACTCGTTCGGGTCTGGAAACACCATATATTTT.

This chain uses TRBV7-8 with TRBJ1-2; D perhaps matches TRBD1 (5 bases). This CDR3 contains 15 residues. The germline gives CDR1 SGHVS, CDR2 FQNEAQ. Trimming took 4 bases from V and 5 from J, leaving 17 bases between them. The chain's CDR3 is CASSYSGGLGYGYTF. CDR3 nucleotide sequence: TGTGCCAGCAGCTATAGCGGGGGTCTCGGGTATGGCTACACCTTC.

The gene calls are TRBV11-1 and TRBJ1-2, with D possibly matching TRBD1 (5 bases). CDR1 and CDR2 (germline): SGHAT, FQDESV (reference sequence). The V and J ends lost 5 bases and 3 bases respectively, with 16 bases between them. CDR3 size: 15 residues. CDR3 sequence: CASSRREGSHYGYTF. The CDR3 nucleotides are TGTGCCAGCAGCCGCCGCGAGGGGTCGCACTATGGCTACACCTTC.

The chain carries TRBV29-1 and TRBJ2-7, with TRBD2 matching 9 bases. V gave up 5 bases and J gave up 4 bases; unmatched junction bases: 6. Per germline, CDR1 SQVTM and CDR2 ANQGSEA. This CDR3 comprises 13 residues. CDR3 DNA sequence: TGCAGCGTTCGTAGCGGGAGTATTTACGAGCAGTACTTC. Protein product: CSVRSGSIYEQYF.

The J gene is TRBJ2-5, the V gene TRBV5-1; D gene ambiguous. The V end was cut by 0 bases, the J end by 6 bases, with 9 bases between. The CDR3 is 13 residues long. CDR1 is SGHRS, CDR2 YFSETQ, per germline. CDR3 coding DNA: TGCGCCAGCAGCTTGGGCATTTTTCAGACCCAGTACTTC. Protein: CASSLGIFQTQYF.

This clone has only one observation. The V call is TRBV9, the J call TRBJ2-3; D is ambiguous. The CDR3 extends over 12 amino acids. CDR1 and CDR2 from the germline V gene are SGDLS and YYNGEE. Trimming took 0 bases from V and 6 from J, leaving 5 bases between them. The CDR3: CASSVGRDTQYF. The CDR3 DNA follows: TGTGCCAGCAGCGTAGGCAGGGATACGCAGTATTTT.

The rearrangement joins TRBV5-4 to TRBJ1-5; no clear D. Germline CDR1 reads SGHNT; CDR2 reads YYREEE (reference sequence). Deletions cut 0 bases from V and 4 bases from J, with 5 bases between. The CDR3 extends over 13 amino acids. The CDR3 sequence is CASSLDNNQPQHF. The CDR3 DNA sequence: TGTGCCAGCAGCTTGGACAATAATCAGCCCCAGCATTTT. Together with reference TRBV5-4 and TRBJ1-5, the CDR3 gives the full variable domain: ETGVTQSPTHLIKTRGQQVTLRCSSQSGHNTVSWYQQALGQGPQFIFQYYREEENGRGNFPPRFSGLQFPNYSSELNVNALELDDSALYLCASSLDNNQPQHFGDGTRLSIL.

This chain uses TRBV18 with TRBJ1-2; 7 nucleotides agree with TRBD1. The CDR3 contains 14 residues. The J segment lost 2 bases and the V segment lost 3 bases, leaving 3 bases of the junction unmatched. Germline CDR1 reads KGHSH; CDR2 reads LQKENI. The CDR3: CASSPAGQNYGYTF. CDR3 DNA sequence: TGTGCCAGCTCACCGGCGGGACAGAACTATGGCTACACCTTC.